This T cell receptor (beta chain) was captured by sequencing in a study of blood T cell repertoires in COVID-19 (dated by TCRdb to the early 2020s). Regarding the research as a whole: Samples covering the acute and convalescent phases of COVID-19 were provided by collaborators in the United States, Italy and Spain. Samples came from the ongoing ImmuneRACE study (first 160 participants) plus 1,254 subjects from 6 global collaborators. The prospective study material was composed of cDNA or gDNA derived from T cells, B-cell-depleted T cells, or PBMCs. HLA class I and class II types, where available, came from metadata supplied by the sample provider rather than from assay-based typing. Nearly every sample came with metadata listing a de-identified subject ID, COVID-19 status, age in years and sex. Deeply sampled blood TCRbeta repertoires from subjects exposed to, actively infected with, or recovered from COVID-19 were included in the dataset. The repertoires were released in a freely available public database intended as a resource for research on the immune response to SARS-CoV-2.

Samples from volunteer blood donors who had recovered from COVID-19 were contributed by a second Seattle source. Each collaborating institution followed its own protocols to collect whole blood in K2EDTA tubes. Collaborator samples were shipped for TCRbeta analysis as frozen whole blood, isolated PBMCs, or DNA extracted from either sample type. About this clone itself: Its binding antigen is unknown. No quality values exist for individual bases; no much larger clone is one base distant.

From the cysteine through the phenylalanine, the CDR3 covers 18 amino acids. Left in the record is the CDR3 DNA by itself, 54 bases read in frame from the first base. Reading the germline V gene gives CDR1 SGHTA and CDR2 FQGNSA. V is pruned by 4 bases and J by 7 bases, leaving 13 bases of the junction without a gene match. What the research found in general, with its limitations: How much clinical and demographic metadata was included differed by source and by participant, and the metadata was provided uncurated.

TCRbeta CDR3 regions were amplified from genomic DNA using the immunoSEQ Assay, a bias-controlled multiplex PCR. Per the authors' processing: Within the assay, amplification of reference gene primers was used to estimate how many nucleated cells each sample contained. To quantify the absolute abundance of each unique TCRbeta CDR3 rearrangement, sequence reads were collapsed and filtered. For each sample, productive Simpson clonality was calculated by taking the square root of Simpson's diversity index across productive rearrangements. As stored in TCRdb, this immuneACCESS dataset retains in-frame rearrangements with V and J assigned. A fraction of the clones does not appear; measured against another copy, unresolved V genes explain less than half of the discrepancy, and the remainder lacks a known reason. That table gives V, J and clone size, and the DNA gave D and trimming. In this sample the table shows approximately 250,000 clones, less than 85% of which occur a single time. In total, the top ten clones hold about 4.5% of the sample.

The sequence was obtained from a man aged 55 to 70 who had recovered from COVID-19. Sequencing used peripheral blood. The chain employs TRBV7-2 and TRBJ1-6; 10 nucleotides in the junction match TRBD1. The DNA sequence follows: TGTGCCAGCAGCTCGGGACAGGGGATCCTATGGGGGAATTCACCCCTCCACTTT. It specifies CASSSGQGILWGNSPLHF.